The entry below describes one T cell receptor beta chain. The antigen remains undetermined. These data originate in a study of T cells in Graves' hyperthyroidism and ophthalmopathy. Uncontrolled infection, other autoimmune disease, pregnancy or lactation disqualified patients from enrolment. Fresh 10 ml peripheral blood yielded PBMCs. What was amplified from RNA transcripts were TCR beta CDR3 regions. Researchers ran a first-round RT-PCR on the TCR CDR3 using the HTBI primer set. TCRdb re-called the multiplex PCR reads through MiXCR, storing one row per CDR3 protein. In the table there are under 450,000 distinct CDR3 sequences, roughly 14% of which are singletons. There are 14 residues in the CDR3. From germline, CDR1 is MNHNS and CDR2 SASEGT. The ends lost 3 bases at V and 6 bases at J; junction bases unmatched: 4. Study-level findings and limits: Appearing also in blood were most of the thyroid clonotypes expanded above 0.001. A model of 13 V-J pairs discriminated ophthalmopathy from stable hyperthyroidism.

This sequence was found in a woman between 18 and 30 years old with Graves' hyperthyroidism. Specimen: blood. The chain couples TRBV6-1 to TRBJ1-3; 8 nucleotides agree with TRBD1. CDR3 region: CASSEDRVVNTIYF. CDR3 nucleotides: TGTGCCAGCAGTGAGGACAGGGTAGTAAACACCATATATTTT.